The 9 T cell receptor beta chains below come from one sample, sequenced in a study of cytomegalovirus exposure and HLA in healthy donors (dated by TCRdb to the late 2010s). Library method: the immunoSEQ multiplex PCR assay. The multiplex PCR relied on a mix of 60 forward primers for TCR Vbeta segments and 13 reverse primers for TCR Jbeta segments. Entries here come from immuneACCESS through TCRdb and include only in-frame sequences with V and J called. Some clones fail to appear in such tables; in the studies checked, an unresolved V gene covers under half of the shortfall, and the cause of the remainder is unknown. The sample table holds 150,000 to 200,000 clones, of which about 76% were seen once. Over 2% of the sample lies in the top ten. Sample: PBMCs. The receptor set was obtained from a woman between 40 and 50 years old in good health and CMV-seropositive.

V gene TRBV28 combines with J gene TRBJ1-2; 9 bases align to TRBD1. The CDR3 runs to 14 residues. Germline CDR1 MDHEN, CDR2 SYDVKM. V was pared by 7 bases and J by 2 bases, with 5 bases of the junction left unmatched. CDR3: CASITGTGNYGYTF. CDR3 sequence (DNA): TGTGCCAGCATCACCGGGACAGGGAACTATGGCTACACCTTC.

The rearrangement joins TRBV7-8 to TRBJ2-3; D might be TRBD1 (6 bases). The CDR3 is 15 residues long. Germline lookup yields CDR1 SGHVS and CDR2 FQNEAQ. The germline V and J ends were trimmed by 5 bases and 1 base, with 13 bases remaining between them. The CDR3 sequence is CASSAAGARTDTQYF. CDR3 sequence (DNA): TGTGCCAGCAGCGCAGCAGGGGCACGCACAGATACGCAGTATTTT.

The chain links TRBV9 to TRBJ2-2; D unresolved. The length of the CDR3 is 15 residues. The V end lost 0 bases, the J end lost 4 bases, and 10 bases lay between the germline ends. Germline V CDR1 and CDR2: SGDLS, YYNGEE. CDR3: CASSVGSVGTGELFF. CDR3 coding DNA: TGTGCCAGCAGCGTAGGGTCAGTTGGCACCGGGGAGCTGTTTTTT.

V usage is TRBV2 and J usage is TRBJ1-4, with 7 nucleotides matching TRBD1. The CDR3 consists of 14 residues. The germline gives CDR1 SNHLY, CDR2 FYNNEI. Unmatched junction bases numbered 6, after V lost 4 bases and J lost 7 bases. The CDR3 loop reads CASSVRGGVEKLFF. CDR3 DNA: TGTGCCAGCAGTGTGAGAGGGGGCGTTGAAAAACTGTTTTTT.

CDR3 sequence: CASIRWGQGANTGELFF. DNA of the CDR3: TGTGCCAGCATCCGATGGGGGCAGGGGGCAAACACCGGGGAGCTGTTTTTT. The genes are TRBV5-8 and TRBJ2-2; TRBD1 matches 8 bases. Germline V gives CDR1 SGHTS, CDR2 YDEGEE. This CDR3 has 17 amino acids. J lost 2 bases, V lost 6 bases, and 12 bases had no gene match.

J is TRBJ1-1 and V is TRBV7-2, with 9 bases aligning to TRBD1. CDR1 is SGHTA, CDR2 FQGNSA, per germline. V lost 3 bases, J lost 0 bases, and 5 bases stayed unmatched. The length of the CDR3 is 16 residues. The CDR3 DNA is TGTGCCAGCAGCTTGGGACAGGGTGCCCTGAACACTGAAGCTTTCTTT. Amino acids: CASSLGQGALNTEAFF.

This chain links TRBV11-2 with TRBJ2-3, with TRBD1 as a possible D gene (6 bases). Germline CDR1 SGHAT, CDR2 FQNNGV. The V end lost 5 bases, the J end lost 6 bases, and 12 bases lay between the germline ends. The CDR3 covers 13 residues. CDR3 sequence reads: CASSASQGDTQYF. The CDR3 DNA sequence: TGTGCCAGCAGCGCCTCACAGGGCGATACGCAGTATTTT.

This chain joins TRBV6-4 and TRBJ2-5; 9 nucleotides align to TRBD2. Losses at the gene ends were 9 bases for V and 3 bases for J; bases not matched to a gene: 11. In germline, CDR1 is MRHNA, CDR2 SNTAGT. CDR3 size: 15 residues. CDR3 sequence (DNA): TGTGCCAGTGGACTTAGCGGGAGAACTGAAGAGACCCAGTACTTC. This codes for CASGLSGRTEETQYF.

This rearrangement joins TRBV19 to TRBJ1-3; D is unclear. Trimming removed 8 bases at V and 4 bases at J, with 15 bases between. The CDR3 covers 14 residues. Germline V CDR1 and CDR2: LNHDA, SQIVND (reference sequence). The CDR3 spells CASAKIGRGNTIYF. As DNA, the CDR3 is TGTGCCAGTGCCAAAATCGGGAGAGGAAACACCATATATTTT. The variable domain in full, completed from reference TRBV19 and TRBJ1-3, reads DGGITQSPKYLFRKEGQNVTLSCEQNLNHDAMYWYRQDPGQGLRLIYYSQIVNDFQKGDIAEGYSVSREKKESFPLTVTSAQKNPTAFYLCASAKIGRGNTIYFGEGSWLTVV.